Below, 22 T cell receptor beta chains from the same sample are listed, as sequenced in a study of neoadjuvant anti-PD-1 for oral cavity cancer. The repertoire was sequenced with immunoSEQ multiplex PCR; TCRdb's copy has only in-frame clones and lacks some. The sample lists roughly 15,000 clones, around 66% occurring once. The source material was PBMCs, sampled before nivolumab (anti-PD-1) treatment. These receptors originate from a person aged 35-79 years with oral cavity squamous cell carcinoma.

The rearrangement joins TRBV11-3 to TRBJ2-2; TRBD2 agrees at 9 bases. The germline V gene encodes CDR1 SGHNT and CDR2 YENEEA. V trimming: 2 bases; J trimming: 6 bases; junction bases outside the gene matches: 4. CDR3 length: 15 residues. The CDR3 loop is CASSLSAGGSGELFF. The CDR3 DNA follows: TGTGCCAGCAGCTTATCAGCGGGAGGTTCCGGGGAGCTGTTTTTT.

The chain employs TRBV2 and TRBJ2-4, with 7 bases aligning to TRBD1. This CDR3 comprises 12 residues. CDR1 and CDR2 (germline): SNHLY, FYNNEI. Trimming removed 7 bases from V and 8 bases from J; junction bases left unmatched: 5. CDR3 sequence: CASMTGLDIQYF. DNA of the CDR3: TGTGCCAGCATGACAGGGCTCGACATTCAGTACTTC.

The chain combines TRBV6-5 with TRBJ2-7, with 9 positions matching TRBD1. V lost 0 bases and J lost 7; bases outside the gene matches: 7. Germline CDR1 reads MNHEY; CDR2 reads SVGAGI. The CDR3 runs to 15 residues. The CDR3 here is CASSYSTGGYGEQYF. The CDR3 DNA follows: TGTGCCAGCAGTTACTCGACAGGGGGATATGGGGAGCAGTACTTC.

The V call is TRBV30, the J call TRBJ2-4; 10 positions match TRBD2. The CDR3 loop spans 16 amino acids. The V gene's germline CDR1 is GTSNPN and CDR2 SVGIG (reference sequence). The V and J ends lost 2 bases and 8 bases, in that order; junction bases with no gene match: 12. The CDR3 DNA follows: TGTGCCTGGAGTTGGGAGGCTAGCGGGAGCAATTACATTCAGTACTTC. Residues: CAWSWEASGSNYIQYF.

This clone has more than one count but fewer than ten. V gene TRBV7-2 combines with J gene TRBJ1-2; 7 bases line up with TRBD1. CDR1 is SGHTA, CDR2 FQGNSA, per germline. The CDR3 is 13 amino acids. Germline trimming cut 4 bases from V and 2 bases from J; bases unmatched to any gene: 1. The CDR3 DNA follows: TGTGCCAGCAGCTCGACAGGGAACTATGGCTACACCTTC. It codes for CASSSTGNYGYTF. Variable domain in full (rest from reference TRBV7-2 and TRBJ1-2): GAGVSQSPSNKVTEKGKDVELRCDPISGHTALYWYRQSLGQGLEFLIYFQGNSAPDKSGLPSDRFSAERTGGSVSTLTIQRTQQEDSAVYLCASSSTGNYGYTFGSGTRLTVV.

The chain carries TRBV5-6 and TRBJ2-6; TRBD1 matches at 8 bases. Germline CDR1 and CDR2: SGHDT and YYEEEE. The trim removed 0 bases at V and 0 bases at J, leaving 2 bases unmatched. The length of the CDR3 is 17 residues. In DNA, the CDR3 is TGTGCCAGCAGCTTGGGGGACAGGAACTCTGGGGCCAACGTCCTGACTTTC. Translated: CASSLGDRNSGANVLTF.

This chain joins TRBV6-1 and TRBJ2-7; TRBD2 agrees at 13 bases. The CDR3 has 14 residues. The V gene's germline CDR1 is MNHNS and CDR2 SASEGT. V gave up 3 bases and J gave up 6 bases; unmatched junction bases: 2. The chain's CDR3 is CASSEGLAGREQYF. CDR3 in DNA: TGTGCCAGCAGTGAGGGACTAGCGGGACGCGAGCAGTACTTC.

The V call is TRBV11-2, the J call TRBJ2-2, with D unclear. CDR1 is SGHAT and CDR2 is FQNNGV in the germline V gene. This CDR3 is built from 11 residues. Trimming removed 6 bases from V and 5 bases from J, with 4 bases in between. The DNA for the CDR3 is TGTGCCAGCAGTAGAACCGGGGAGCTGTTTTTT. It encodes CASSRTGELFF.

The chain joins TRBV6-1 to TRBJ2-1; 7 nucleotides align to TRBD2. The J segment lost 2 bases and the V segment lost 0 bases, leaving 1 base of the junction unmatched. This CDR3 comprises 15 residues. Germline CDR1 is MNHNS and CDR2 is SASEGT. The CDR3 spells CASSEATSPYNEQFF. CDR3 bases: TGTGCCAGCAGTGAAGCGACTAGCCCCTACAATGAGCAGTTCTTC.

The chain employs TRBV20-1 and TRBJ1-2; D is ambiguous. Germline V CDR1 and CDR2: DFQATT, SNEGSKA (reference sequence). This CDR3 comprises 9 residues. V was cut by 7 bases and J by 8 bases, with 8 bases left in between. This CDR3 is CSVGRGYTF. CDR3 bases: TGCAGTGTTGGGCGCGGCTACACCTTC.

This clone has a single count. V is TRBV4-1 and J is TRBJ2-7; D is possibly TRBD2 (5 bases). The CDR3 sequence is 14 residues long. CDR1 is MGHRA and CDR2 is YSYEKL in the germline V gene. V gave up 1 base and J gave up 1 base, with 8 bases separating them. CDR3 nucleotides: TGCGCCAGCAGCCAAGGCCTAGCTTCCTACGAGCAGTACTTC. This gives the protein CASSQGLASYEQYF.

In this sample, this clone turned up a few times. The CDR3 DNA sequence: TGTGCCAGCAGCTGGACGCAGGGATCGCCCCAGCATTTT. Translated, it gives CASSWTQGSPQHF. The chain employs TRBV7-3 and TRBJ1-5; D might be TRBD1 (5 bases). From germline, CDR1 is SGHTA and CDR2 FQGTGA. Trimming took 4 bases from V and 9 from J, leaving 13 bases between them. This CDR3 comprises 13 residues.

This clone has a handful of counts. The V call is TRBV27, the J call TRBJ1-1; D unclear. Germline V lookup: CDR1 MNHEY, CDR2 SMNVEV (reference sequence). The CDR3 contains 16 residues. Trimming removed 7 bases at V and 5 bases at J, with 23 bases between. CDR3 sequence reads: CASTRHAGVGVTEAFF. In DNA, the CDR3 is TGTGCCAGCACCCGACACGCCGGGGTTGGAGTAACTGAAGCTTTCTTT.

The rearrangement links TRBV25-1 to TRBJ1-2; 12 bases are shared with TRBD1. V lost 4 bases and J lost 8; bases outside the gene matches: 8. This CDR3 spans 15 amino acids. CDR1 and CDR2 (germline): MGHDK, SYGVNS. The CDR3 loop is CASSGSGTGGVGYTF. CDR3 in DNA: TGTGCCAGCAGTGGCTCCGGGACAGGGGGCGTCGGCTACACCTTC.

The table lists this clone with a few counts. The rearrangement joins TRBV5-1 to TRBJ2-3, with 8 bases matching TRBD1. With V trimmed by 9 bases and J by 3 bases, 9 bases remained unmatched. The CDR3 sequence is 14 residues long. Germline loops: CDR1 SGHRS, CDR2 YFSETQ. The CDR3 sequence: CATSPGQATDTQYF. CDR3 in DNA: TGCGCCACCTCCCCGGGACAGGCAACAGATACGCAGTATTTT.

Here the CDR3 DNA reads TGCGCCAGCAGCTTGCAGGGCGGGAGGGCAAGCACAGATACGCAGTATTTT. This codes for CASSLQGGRASTDTQYF. This chain links TRBV5-1 with TRBJ2-3, with 9 bases lining up with TRBD2. CDR3 size: 17 residues. With V trimmed by 1 base and J by 0 bases, 6 bases remained unmatched. CDR1 SGHRS and CDR2 YFSETQ come from the germline V gene.

This clone was seen just once. The chain carries TRBV19 and TRBJ1-1; D is unclear. The CDR3 spans 14 residues. V was trimmed by 3 bases and J by 1 base, leaving 9 bases between them. The V gene's germline CDR1 is LNHDA and CDR2 SQIVND (reference sequence). For the CDR3, the DNA is TGTGCCAGTAGTATTCCGCGGGGGAACACTGAAGCTTTCTTT. Translating gives CASSIPRGNTEAFF.

This clone was observed a single time. The gene calls are TRBV6-1 and TRBJ2-1; tentatively, D is TRBD1 (5 bases). V lost 5 bases, J lost 2 bases, and 13 bases lay in between. The germline V gene encodes CDR1 MNHNS and CDR2 SASEGT. The CDR3 is 15 residues long. Here the CDR3 DNA reads TGTGCCAGCAGTTCGACAGTGAACACCTACAATGAGCAGTTCTTC. As protein: CASSSTVNTYNEQFF.

The V call is TRBV6-4, the J call TRBJ2-6, with D possibly being TRBD2 (6 bases). V was pared by 8 bases and J by 3 bases, with 17 bases between. The CDR3 has 16 amino acids. From germline, CDR1 is MRHNA and CDR2 SNTAGT. CDR3 region: CASSPGVTFGANVLTF. CDR3 in DNA: TGTGCCAGCTCTCCGGGAGTAACCTTTGGGGCCAACGTCCTGACTTTC.

V usage is TRBV10-1 and J usage is TRBJ2-7; 13 bases match TRBD2. Germline V gives CDR1 WNHNN, CDR2 SYGVQD (reference sequence). This CDR3 comprises 16 residues. Trimming cost V 3 bases and J 6 bases; bases outside gene matches: 8. CDR3 bases: TGCGCCAGCAGTGACTCCGGACTAGCGGGAGTAGGCGAGCAGTACTTC. Its protein product is CASSDSGLAGVGEQYF.

The chain recombines TRBV29-1 with TRBJ2-7; the match to TRBD1 covers 8 bases. This CDR3 contains 12 residues. Unmatched junction bases numbered 6, after V lost 6 bases and J lost 5 bases. Germline lookup yields CDR1 SQVTM and CDR2 ANQGSEA. The DNA for the CDR3 is TGCAGCGTCAACAGGGGGGTCGACGAGCAGTACTTC. Its protein is CSVNRGVDEQYF.

This chain uses TRBV2 with TRBJ1-1, with D maybe TRBD1 (5 bases). Deletions cut 6 bases from V and 1 base from J, with 15 bases between. The germline V gene encodes CDR1 SNHLY and CDR2 FYNNEI. This CDR3 is 15 amino acids long. This chain's CDR3 is CASRLPGAQNTEAFF. DNA for the CDR3: TGTGCCAGCAGGCTACCCGGGGCTCAGAACACTGAAGCTTTCTTT.